The 3 T cell receptor beta chains presented below share a single source sample, sequenced in a study of CD8 T cells in ankylosing spondylitis (dated 2017 in TCRdb). Paper-wide results and their limitations: A TCR beta motif of fewer than 10 highly homologous amino acid variants appeared characteristic of blood from ankylosing spondylitis patients.

Their target antigens are unknown. Library method: 5' RACE. Instrument on record: Illumina HiSeq 2500. TCRdb redid the processing of the public reads, applying fastp at Q25 and MiXCR, and retained in-frame beta chains. Entries are consolidated by CDR3 protein sequence, retaining the most common genes and DNA. For this sample there are hundreds of thousands of distinct CDR3 sequences; about 12% appear just once. The top ten clones comprise roughly 0.51% of the sample. Sequenced sample: blood, either unsorted or a sorted T cell fraction (not recorded which). The source of these receptors is a male donor with ankylosing spondylitis.

This clonotype was counted only a few times. In DNA, the CDR3 is TGCAGTGCTAGTCTCACTAGCGGCACAGATACGCAGTATTTT. Encoded protein: CSASLTSGTDTQYF. The rearrangement links TRBV20-1 to TRBJ2-3; 7 nucleotides align to TRBD2. Trimming at V came to 3 bases and at J to 1 base, leaving 4 bases not matched to a gene. The CDR3 is 14 amino acids. Germline V lookup: CDR1 DFQATT, CDR2 SNEGSKA (reference sequence).

This clonotype was seen ten or more times. This chain uses TRBV20-1 with TRBJ2-3, with 10 positions matching TRBD2. The CDR3 has 15 residues. The V and J ends lost 3 bases and 4 bases, in that order; junction bases with no gene match: 7. Germline CDR1 DFQATT, CDR2 SNEGSKA (reference sequence). The CDR3 nucleotides read TGCAGTGCTAGCCCACTAGCGGGGTCGTCAGATACGCAGTATTTT. This encodes CSASPLAGSSDTQYF.

V usage is TRBV6-6 and J usage is TRBJ1-2; no definite D call. Germline V gene data show CDR1 as MNHNY and CDR2 as SVGAGI (reference sequence). Trimming removed 6 bases at V and 8 bases at J, with 16 bases between. CDR3 length: 13 residues. CDR3 in DNA: TGTGCCAGCAGCCAACCCACCTTGGGAGGCTACACCTTC. It codes for CASSQPTLGGYTF.